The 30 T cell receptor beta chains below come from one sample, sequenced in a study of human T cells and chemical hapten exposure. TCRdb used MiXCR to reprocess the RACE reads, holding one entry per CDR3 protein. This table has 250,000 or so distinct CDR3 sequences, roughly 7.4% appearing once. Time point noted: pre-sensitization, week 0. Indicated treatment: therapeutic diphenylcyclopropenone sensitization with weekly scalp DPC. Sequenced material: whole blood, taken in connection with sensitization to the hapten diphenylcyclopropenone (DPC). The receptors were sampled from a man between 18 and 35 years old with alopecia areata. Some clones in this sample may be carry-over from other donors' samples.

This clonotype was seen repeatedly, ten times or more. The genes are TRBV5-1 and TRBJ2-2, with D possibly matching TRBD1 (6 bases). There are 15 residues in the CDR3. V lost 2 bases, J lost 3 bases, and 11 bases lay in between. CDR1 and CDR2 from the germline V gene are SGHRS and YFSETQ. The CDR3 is CASSLQGLDTGELFF. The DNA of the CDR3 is TGCGCCAGCAGCTTACAGGGATTAGACACCGGGGAGCTGTTTTTT.

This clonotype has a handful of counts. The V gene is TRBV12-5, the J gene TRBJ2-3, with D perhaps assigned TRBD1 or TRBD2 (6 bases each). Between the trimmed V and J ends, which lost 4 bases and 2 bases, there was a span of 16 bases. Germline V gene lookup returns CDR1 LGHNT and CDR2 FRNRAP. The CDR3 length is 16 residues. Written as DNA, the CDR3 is TGTGCTAGTGGTTGGAATTTAGGGGGGCACACAGATACGCAGTATTTT. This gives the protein CASGWNLGGHTDTQYF.

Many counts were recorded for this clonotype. Written as DNA, the CDR3 is TGTGCCAGCAGCTTAGAAGGGGGCCAACACCTCCACTTT. It encodes CASSLEGGQHLHF. The rearrangement links TRBV7-2 to TRBJ1-6; 7 bases are shared with TRBD1. The CDR3 has 13 residues. Germline loops: CDR1 SGHTA, CDR2 FQGNSA. J gave up 15 bases and V 1 base, and 6 bases lay outside the gene matches.

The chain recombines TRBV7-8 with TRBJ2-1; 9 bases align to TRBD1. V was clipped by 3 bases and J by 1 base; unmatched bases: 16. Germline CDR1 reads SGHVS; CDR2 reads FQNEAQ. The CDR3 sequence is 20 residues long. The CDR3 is CASSFFPGQGERGSYNEQFF. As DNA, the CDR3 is TGTGCCAGCAGCTTTTTTCCGGGACAGGGCGAGAGAGGATCCTACAATGAGCAGTTCTTC. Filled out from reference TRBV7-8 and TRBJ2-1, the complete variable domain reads GAGVSQSPRYKVAKRGQDVALRCDPISGHVSLFWYQQALGQGPEFLTYFQNEAQLDKSGLPSDRFFAERPEGSVSTLKIQRTQQEDSAVYLCASSFFPGQGERGSYNEQFFGPGTRLTVL.

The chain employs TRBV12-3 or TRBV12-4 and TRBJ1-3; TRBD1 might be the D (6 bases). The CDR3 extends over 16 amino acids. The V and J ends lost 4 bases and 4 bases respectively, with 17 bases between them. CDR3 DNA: TGTGCCAGCAGTTCCACGTCCACAGGGCGCGGAAACACCATATATTTT. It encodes CASSSTSTGRGNTIYF.

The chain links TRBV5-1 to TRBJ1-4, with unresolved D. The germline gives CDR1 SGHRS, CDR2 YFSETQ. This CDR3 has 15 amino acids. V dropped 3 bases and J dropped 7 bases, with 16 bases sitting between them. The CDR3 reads CASSSLIGRGEKLFF. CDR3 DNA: TGCGCCAGCAGCTCGCTCATTGGGCGAGGTGAAAAACTGTTTTTT.

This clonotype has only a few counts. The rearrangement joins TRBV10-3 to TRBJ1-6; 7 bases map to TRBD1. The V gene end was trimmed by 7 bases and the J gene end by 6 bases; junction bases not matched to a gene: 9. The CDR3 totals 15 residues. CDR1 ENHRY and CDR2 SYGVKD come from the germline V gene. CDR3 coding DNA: TGTGCCATCAAAGGACAGGACCCGATTAATTCACCCCTCCACTTT. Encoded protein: CAIKGQDPINSPLHF.

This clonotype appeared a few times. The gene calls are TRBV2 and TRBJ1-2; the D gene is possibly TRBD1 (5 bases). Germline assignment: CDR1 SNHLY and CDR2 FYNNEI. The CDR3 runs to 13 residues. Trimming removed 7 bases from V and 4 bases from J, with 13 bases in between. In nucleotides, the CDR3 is TGTGCCAGCACCGAAGGGGCAGGCTATGGCTACACCTTC. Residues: CASTEGAGYGYTF.

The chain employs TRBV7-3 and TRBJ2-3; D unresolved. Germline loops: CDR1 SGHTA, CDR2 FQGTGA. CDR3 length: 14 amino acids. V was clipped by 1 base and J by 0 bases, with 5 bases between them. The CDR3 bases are TGTGCCAGCAGCTTAATGGACAGCACAGATACGCAGTATTTT. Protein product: CASSLMDSTDTQYF.

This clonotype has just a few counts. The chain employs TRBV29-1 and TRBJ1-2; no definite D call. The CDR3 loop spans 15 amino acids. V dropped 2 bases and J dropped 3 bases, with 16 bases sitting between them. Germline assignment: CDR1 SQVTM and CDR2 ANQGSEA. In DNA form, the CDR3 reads TGCAGCGTTGAACGGCCTAATGGGGAGTACTATGGCTACACCTTC. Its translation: CSVERPNGEYYGYTF.

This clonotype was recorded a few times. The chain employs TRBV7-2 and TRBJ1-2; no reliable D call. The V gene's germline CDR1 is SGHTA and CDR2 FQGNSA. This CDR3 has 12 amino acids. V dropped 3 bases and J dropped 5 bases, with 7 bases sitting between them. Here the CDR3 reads CASSLTVYGYTF. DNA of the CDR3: TGTGCCAGCAGCTTGACGGTATATGGCTACACCTTC.

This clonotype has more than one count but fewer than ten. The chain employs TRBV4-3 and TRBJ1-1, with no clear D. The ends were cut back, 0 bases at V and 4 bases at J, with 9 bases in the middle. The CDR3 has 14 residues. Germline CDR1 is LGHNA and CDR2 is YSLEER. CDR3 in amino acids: CASSQDHTGTEAFF. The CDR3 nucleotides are TGCGCCAGCAGCCAAGACCACACGGGCACTGAAGCTTTCTTT.

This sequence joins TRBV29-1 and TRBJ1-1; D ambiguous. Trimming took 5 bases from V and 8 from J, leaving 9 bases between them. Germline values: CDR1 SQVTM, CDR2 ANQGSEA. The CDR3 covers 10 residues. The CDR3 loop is CSVFLAEAFF. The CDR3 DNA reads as TGCAGCGTTTTCCTCGCGGAAGCTTTCTTT.

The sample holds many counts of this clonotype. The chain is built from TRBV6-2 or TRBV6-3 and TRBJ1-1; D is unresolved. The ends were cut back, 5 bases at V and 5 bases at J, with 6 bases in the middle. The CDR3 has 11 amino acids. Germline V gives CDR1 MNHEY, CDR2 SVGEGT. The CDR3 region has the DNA TGTGCCAGCAGTAGGAGGACTGAAGCTTTCTTT. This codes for CASSRRTEAFF.

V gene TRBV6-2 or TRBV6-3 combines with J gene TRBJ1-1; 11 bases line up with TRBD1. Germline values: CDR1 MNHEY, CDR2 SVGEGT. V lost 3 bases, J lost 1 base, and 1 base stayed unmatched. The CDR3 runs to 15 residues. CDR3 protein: CASSYGTGGNTEAFF. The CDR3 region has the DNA TGTGCCAGCAGTTATGGGACAGGGGGGAACACTGAAGCTTTCTTT.

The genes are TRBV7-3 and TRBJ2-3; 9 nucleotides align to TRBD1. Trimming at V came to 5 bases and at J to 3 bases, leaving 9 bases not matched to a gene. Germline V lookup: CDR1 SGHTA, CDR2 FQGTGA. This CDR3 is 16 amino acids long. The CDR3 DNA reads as TGTGCCAGCAGCACCAGCGACAGGGGGTTGACAGATACGCAGTATTTT. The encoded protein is CASSTSDRGLTDTQYF.

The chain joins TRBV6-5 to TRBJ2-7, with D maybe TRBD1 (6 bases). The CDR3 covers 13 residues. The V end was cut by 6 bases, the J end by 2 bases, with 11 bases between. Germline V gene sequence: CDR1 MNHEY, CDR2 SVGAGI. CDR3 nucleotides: TGTGCCAGCAGACAGGGAAGCCCCTACGAGCAGTACTTC. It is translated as CASRQGSPYEQYF.

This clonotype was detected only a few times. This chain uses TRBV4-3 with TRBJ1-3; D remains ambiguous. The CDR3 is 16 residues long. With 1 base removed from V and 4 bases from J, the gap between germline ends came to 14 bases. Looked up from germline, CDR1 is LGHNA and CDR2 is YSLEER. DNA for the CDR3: TGCGCCAGCAGCCAAGCGGGAGTAGGGAGGGGAAACACCATATATTTT. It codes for CASSQAGVGRGNTIYF.

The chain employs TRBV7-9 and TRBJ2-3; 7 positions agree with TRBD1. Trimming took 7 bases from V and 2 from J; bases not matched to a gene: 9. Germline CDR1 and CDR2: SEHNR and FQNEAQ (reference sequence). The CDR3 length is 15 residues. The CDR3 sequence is CASIRDRLTTDTQYF. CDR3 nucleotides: TGTGCCAGCATCCGGGACAGATTAACCACAGATACGCAGTATTTT. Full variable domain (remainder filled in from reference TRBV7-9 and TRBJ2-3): DTGVSQNPRHKITKRGQNVTFRCDPISEHNRLYWYRQTLGQGPEFLTYFQNEAQLEKSRLLSDRFSAERPKGSFSTLEIQRTEQGDSAMYLCASIRDRLTTDTQYFGPGTRLTVL.

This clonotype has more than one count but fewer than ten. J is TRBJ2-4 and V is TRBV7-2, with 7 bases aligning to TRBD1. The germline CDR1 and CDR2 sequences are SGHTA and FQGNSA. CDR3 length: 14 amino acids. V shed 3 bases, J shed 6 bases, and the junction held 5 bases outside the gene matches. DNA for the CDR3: TGTGCCAGCAGCTTTAACAGGGGCTTAAACATTCAGTACTTC. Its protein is CASSFNRGLNIQYF.

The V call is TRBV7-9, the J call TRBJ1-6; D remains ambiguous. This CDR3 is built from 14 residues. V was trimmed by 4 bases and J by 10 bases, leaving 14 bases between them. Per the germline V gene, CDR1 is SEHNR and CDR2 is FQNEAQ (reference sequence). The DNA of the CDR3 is TGTGCCAGCAGCTCAATGGAGGGTAACTCACCCCTCCACTTT. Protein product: CASSSMEGNSPLHF.

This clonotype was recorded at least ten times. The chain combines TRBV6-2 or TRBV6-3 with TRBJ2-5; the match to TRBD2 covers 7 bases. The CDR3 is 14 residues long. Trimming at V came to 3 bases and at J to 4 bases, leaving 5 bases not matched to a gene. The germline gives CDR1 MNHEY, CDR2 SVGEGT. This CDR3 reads CASSYGLGGETQYF. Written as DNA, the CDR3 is TGTGCCAGCAGTTATGGACTAGGAGGAGAGACCCAGTACTTC.

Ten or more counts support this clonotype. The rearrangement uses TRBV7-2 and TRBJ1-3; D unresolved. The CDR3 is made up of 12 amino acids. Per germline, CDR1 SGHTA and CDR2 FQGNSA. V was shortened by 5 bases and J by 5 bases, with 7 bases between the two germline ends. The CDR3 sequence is CASSRGRNTIYF. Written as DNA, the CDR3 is TGTGCCAGCAGCCGAGGACGAAACACCATATATTTT.

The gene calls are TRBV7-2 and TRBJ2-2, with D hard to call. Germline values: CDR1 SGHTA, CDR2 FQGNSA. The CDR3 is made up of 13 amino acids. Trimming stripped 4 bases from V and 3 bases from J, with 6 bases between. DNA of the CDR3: TGTGCCAGCAGCTCCTTCTACACCGGGGAGCTGTTTTTT. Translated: CASSSFYTGELFF.

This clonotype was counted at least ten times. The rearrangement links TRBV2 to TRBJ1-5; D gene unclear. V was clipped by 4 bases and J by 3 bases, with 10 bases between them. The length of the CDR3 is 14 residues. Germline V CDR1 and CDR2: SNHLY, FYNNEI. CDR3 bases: TGTGCCAGCAGTGTTGACGGCCTCAATCAGCCCCAGCATTTT. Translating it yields CASSVDGLNQPQHF.

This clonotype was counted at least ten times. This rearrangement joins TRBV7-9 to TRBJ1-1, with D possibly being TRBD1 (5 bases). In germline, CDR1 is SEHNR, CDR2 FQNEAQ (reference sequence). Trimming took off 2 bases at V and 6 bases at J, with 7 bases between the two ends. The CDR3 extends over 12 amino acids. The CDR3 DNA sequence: TGTGCCAGCAGCTTAACAGGCTCTGAAGCTTTCTTT. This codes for CASSLTGSEAFF.

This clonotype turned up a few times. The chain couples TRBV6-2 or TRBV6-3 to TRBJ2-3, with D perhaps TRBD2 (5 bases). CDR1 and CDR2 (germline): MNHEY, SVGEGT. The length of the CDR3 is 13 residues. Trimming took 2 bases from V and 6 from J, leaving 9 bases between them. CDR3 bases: TGTGCCAGCAGTTACGGGGAGCAGGATACGCAGTATTTT. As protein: CASSYGEQDTQYF.

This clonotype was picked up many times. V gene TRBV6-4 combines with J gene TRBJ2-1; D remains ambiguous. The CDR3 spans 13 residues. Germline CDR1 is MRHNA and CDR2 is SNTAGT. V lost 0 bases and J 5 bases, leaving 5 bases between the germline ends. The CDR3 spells CASSDSGNNEQFF. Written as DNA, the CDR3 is TGTGCCAGCAGTGACTCAGGGAACAATGAGCAGTTCTTC.

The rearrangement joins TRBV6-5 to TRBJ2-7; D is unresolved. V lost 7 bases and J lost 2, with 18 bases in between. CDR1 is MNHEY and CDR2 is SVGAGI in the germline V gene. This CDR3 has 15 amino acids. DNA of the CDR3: TGTGCCAGCAAAATCGCAGCGCTTGGGACCTACGAGCAGTACTTC. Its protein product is CASKIAALGTYEQYF.

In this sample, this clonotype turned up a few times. The CDR3: CASSSGTSSYEQYV. The DNA of the CDR3 is TGTGCCAGCAGTTCCGGGACTAGCTCCTACGAGCAGTACGTC. The chain links TRBV12-3 or TRBV12-4 to TRBJ2-7; TRBD2 matches at 8 bases. V shed 4 bases, J shed 0 bases, and the junction held 2 bases outside the gene matches. CDR3 length: 14 amino acids.